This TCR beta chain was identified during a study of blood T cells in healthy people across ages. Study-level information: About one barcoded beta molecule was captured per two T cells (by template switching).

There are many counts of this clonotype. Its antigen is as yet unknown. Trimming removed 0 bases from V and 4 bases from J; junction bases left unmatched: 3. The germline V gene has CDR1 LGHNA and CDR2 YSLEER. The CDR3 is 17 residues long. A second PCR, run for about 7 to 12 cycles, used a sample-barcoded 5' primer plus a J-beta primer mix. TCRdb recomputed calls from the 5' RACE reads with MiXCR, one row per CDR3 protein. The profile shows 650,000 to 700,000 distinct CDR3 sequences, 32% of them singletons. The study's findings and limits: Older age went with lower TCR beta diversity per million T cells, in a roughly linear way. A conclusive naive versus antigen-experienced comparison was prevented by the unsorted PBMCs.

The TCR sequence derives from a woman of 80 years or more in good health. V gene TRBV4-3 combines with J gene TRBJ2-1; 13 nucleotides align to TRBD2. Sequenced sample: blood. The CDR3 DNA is TGCGCCAGCAGCCAAGAGACTAGCGGGGGGCCTTACAATGAGCAGTTCTTC. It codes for CASSQETSGGPYNEQFF.